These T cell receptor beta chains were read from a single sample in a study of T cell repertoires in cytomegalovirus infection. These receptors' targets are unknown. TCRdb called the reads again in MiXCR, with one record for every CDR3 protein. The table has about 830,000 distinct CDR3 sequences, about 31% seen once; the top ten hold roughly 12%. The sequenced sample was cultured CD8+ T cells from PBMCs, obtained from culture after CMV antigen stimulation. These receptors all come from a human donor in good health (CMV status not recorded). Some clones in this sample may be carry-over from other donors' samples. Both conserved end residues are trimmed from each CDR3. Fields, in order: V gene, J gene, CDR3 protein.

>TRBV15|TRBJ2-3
ATSSWRGDTQY
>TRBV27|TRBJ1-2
ASSDSGGFYGYT
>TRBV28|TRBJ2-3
ASSLMASGTDTQY
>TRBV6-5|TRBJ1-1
ASTQGPDTGEVTEAF
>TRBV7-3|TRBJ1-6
ATGTLPENSPLH
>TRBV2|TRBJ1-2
AVLGQGGSYGYT
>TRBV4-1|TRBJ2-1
TSSQQPPPGQGIYNEQF
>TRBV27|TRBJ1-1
ASRGDSKNTEAF
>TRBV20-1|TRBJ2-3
SARDGGARAGDTQY
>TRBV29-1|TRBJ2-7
SVGPGPSGEQY
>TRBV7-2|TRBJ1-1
ASSLAGWGQDTEAF
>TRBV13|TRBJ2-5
ASRGPGLAGGFNQETQY
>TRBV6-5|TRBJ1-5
ASSDVRGGSGH
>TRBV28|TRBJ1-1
ASSQQLTAF
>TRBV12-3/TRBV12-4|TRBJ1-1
AIRTGEGTEAF
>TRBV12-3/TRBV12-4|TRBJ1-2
ASSDDRGSDYGYT
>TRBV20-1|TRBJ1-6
SPWTLQGPRSPLH
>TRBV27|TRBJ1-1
ASIEGTEAF
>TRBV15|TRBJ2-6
VTGGLVGGANVLT
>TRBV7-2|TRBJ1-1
ASSVRDKTEAF
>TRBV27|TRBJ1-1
ASRIQGPGTEAF
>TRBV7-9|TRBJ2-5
ASSYFSGTSDEETQY
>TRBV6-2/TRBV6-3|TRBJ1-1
ASSYAPQEVIGDAEAF
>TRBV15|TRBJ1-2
ATRDGPVHT
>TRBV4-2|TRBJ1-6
ASSLDRGRVNSPLH
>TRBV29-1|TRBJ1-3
STSDRGKGNTIY
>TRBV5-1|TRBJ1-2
ASSLQDGLDGYT
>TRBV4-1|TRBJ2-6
ASSQYRDSLSGANVLT
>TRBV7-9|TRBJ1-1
ASTLTDEAF
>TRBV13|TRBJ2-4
ASSPGGQGGNIQY
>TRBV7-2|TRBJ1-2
ASTLGGFHGYT
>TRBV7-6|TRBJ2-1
ASSSHFGGYEQF
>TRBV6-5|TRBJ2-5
ASSSLGVGETQY